A selection of T cell receptor beta chains follows, all from one sample in a study of T-cell memory formation after mild COVID-19. TCRdb fed the 5' RACE reads into MiXCR, producing one record per CDR3 protein. The data hold 300,000 to 400,000 distinct CDR3 sequences, with about 16% observed a single time. Source material: PBMCs or a T cell subset sorted from them (not recorded which). Receptors originate from a man aged 18 to 35 who had mild COVID-19 (a few samples of this study predate the infection). Cell type and time point are not known. Each CDR3 is given without its conserved first and last residue.

V: TRBV12-3/TRBV12-4; J: TRBJ2-3; CDR3: ASSFRDSADTQY
V: TRBV5-1; J: TRBJ1-1; CDR3: ASSVDSPHTEAF
V: TRBV20-1; J: TRBJ1-4; CDR3: SARDGSGGNEKLF
V: TRBV7-9; J: TRBJ2-3; CDR3: ASSFRRGTDTQY
V: TRBV18; J: TRBJ2-5; CDR3: ASSPFGDRETQY
V: TRBV4-1; J: TRBJ1-6; CDR3: ASSLVAGKYNSPLH
V: TRBV30; J: TRBJ2-3; CDR3: AWRESTDTQY
V: TRBV7-6; J: TRBJ2-2; CDR3: ASSFSKGFAGELF
V: TRBV10-3; J: TRBJ2-7; CDR3: AISTYRDHYEQY
V: TRBV6-5; J: TRBJ2-3; CDR3: ASSRGHPDTQY
V: TRBV10-3; J: TRBJ1-5; CDR3: AISPATNQPQH
V: TRBV11-3; J: TRBJ1-1; CDR3: ASSPNTNTEAF
V: TRBV7-2; J: TRBJ1-2; CDR3: ASSSQGVYGYT
V: TRBV7-8; J: TRBJ1-4; CDR3: ASSRQDLATNEKLF
V: TRBV29-1; J: TRBJ2-3; CDR3: SVGTGGNTDTQY
V: TRBV6-2/TRBV6-3; J: TRBJ2-5; CDR3: ASSYSGLAGRYQETQY
V: TRBV7-8; J: TRBJ1-4; CDR3: ASSPKRVDEKLF
V: TRBV27; J: TRBJ2-2; CDR3: ASSFGEAGELF
V: TRBV11-2; J: TRBJ2-3; CDR3: ASSPLGPFTDTQY
V: TRBV5-5; J: TRBJ2-1; CDR3: ASSPTGGGYNEQF
V: TRBV24-1; J: TRBJ2-7; CDR3: ATSDGTALYEQY
V: TRBV4-3; J: TRBJ1-2; CDR3: ASSHHAGGARRLEGYT
V: TRBV18; J: TRBJ2-2; CDR3: ASSPMAHEIGELF
V: TRBV7-2; J: TRBJ2-5; CDR3: ASSDAGWGETQY
V: TRBV12-3/TRBV12-4; J: TRBJ2-1; CDR3: ASSQRGGVYNEQF
V: TRBV11-2; J: TRBJ1-4; CDR3: ASSPSRVNEKLF
V: TRBV12-3/TRBV12-4; J: TRBJ2-1; CDR3: ASRFQRGLEGEQF
V: TRBV24-1; J: TRBJ1-2; CDR3: ATSDLDSRYGYT
V: TRBV29-1; J: TRBJ2-7; CDR3: SVLPRDSEYEQY
V: TRBV20-1; J: TRBJ1-1; CDR3: SAHGLHWTEAF
V: TRBV27; J: TRBJ2-3; CDR3: ASSFGGEADTQY